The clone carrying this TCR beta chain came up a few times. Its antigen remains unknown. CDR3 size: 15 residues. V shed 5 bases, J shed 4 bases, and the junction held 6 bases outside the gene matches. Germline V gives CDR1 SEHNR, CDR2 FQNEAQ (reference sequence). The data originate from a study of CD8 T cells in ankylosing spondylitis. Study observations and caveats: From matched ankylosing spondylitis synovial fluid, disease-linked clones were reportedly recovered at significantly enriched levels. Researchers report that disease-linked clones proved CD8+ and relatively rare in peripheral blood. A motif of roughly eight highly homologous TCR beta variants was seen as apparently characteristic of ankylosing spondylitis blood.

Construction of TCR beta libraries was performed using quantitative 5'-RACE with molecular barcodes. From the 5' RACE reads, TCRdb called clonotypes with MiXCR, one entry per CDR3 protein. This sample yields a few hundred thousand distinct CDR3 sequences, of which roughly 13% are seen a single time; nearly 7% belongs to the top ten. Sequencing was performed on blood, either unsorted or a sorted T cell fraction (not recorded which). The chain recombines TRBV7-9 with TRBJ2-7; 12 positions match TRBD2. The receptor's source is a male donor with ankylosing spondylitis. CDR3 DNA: TGTGCCAGCAGCCCGCCGACTAGCGGGAGATACGAGCAGTACTTC. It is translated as CASSPPTSGRYEQYF.